This TCR beta chain was found in a study of blood T cell repertoires in COVID-19. TCRdb's copy holds only in-frame clones and misses some; the assay was immunoSEQ multiplex PCR. The table shows around 390,000 clones, with around 87% occurring only once. The CDR3 length is 15 residues. Trimming took 5 bases from V and 4 from J; bases not matched to a gene: 8. Germline V lookup: CDR1 MNHEY, CDR2 SVGEGT. This sequence was found in a woman aged 45-65 years who had recovered from COVID-19. The chain employs TRBV6-2 or TRBV6-3 and TRBJ2-3; 8 nucleotides agree with TRBD2. What was sequenced was PBMCs or T cells enriched from blood (not recorded which). This CDR3 reads CASSPGLGLPDTQYF. Here the CDR3 DNA reads TGTGCCAGCAGTCCGGGACTAGGCCTCCCAGATACGCAGTATTTT.